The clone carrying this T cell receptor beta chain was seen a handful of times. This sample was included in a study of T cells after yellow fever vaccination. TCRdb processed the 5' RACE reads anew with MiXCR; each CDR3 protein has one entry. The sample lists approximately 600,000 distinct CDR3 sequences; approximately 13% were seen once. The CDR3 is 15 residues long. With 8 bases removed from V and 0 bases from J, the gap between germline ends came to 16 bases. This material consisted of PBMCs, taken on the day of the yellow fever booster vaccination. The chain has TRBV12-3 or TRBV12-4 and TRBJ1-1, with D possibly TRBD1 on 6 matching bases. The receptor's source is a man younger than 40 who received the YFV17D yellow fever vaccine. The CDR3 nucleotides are TGTGCCAGCCCTCCCGGGGGGCGTCTGAACACTGAAGCTTTCTTT. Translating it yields CASPPGGRLNTEAFF.